This entry features one TCR beta chain sequence. No antigen is known for it. This record belongs to a study of T cell responses to AZD1222 COVID-19 vaccine. This table comes from immunoSEQ multiplex PCR, and its TCRdb copy is limited to in-frame clones, with some not included. This table holds 100,000 to 110,000 clones, approximately 91% found once. This CDR3 has 14 residues. CDR1 is SNHLY, CDR2 FYNNEI, per germline. The V end was cut by 2 bases, the J end by 4 bases, with 6 bases between. Findings and limits, study-wide: Mostly white British, mostly female donors; authors suggested clonal diversity may be underestimated. Along spike, vaccine-associated CD4 TCRs were found throughout, with dominance at 160-218 and 743-854. Recipients of two AZD1222 doses showed rising Spike-specific TCR breadth and depth. Repertoire sampling was restricted to post-peak T cell response timepoints.

Sequenced here: peripheral blood, sampled on day 0 of AZD1222 vaccination. The chain joins TRBV2 to TRBJ2-6; D not certain. This TCR came from an adult in good health. The CDR3 coding sequence is TGTGCCAGCAGTGAAAGGGCCGGGGCCAACGTCCTGACTTTC. It translates to CASSERAGANVLTF.